This TCR beta chain was recovered during a study of T-cell memory formation after mild COVID-19 (dated by TCRdb to the early 2020s). Background on the whole study: TCR sequence clusters from the two donors were largely donor specific. T-cell clones expanding and contracting after mild COVID-19 in a couple of donors were tracked by longitudinal TCRalpha and TCRbeta repertoire sequencing. The cohort comprised two young, previously healthy adult volunteers, one female and one male.

Ficoll-Paque density gradient centrifugation was used to isolate PBMCs. What the research found in general, with its limitations: SARS-CoV-2 specificity was not confirmed for the second-wave clones peaking on day 37. Some responding clones were detected in pre-infection memory, suggesting pre-existing cross-reactive memory T cells joined the SARS-CoV-2 response. Clones contracting from day 15 to 85 had balanced CD4/CD8 phenotypes, while a second wave expanding from day 15 to 37 was biased towards CD4+. Contracting CD4+ clones appeared mostly in the CM and EM memory subsets, whereas CD8+ clones were enriched in EMRA. Only a couple of mild cases were covered by the study, and larger cohorts that include severe cases with pre-infection samples were considered necessary.

The CDR3 spans 16 residues, from the cysteine through the phenylalanine. The entry retains the CDR3 DNA only, 48 bases that are in frame from base 1. The V and J ends are trimmed by 0 bases and 3 bases, leaving 15 bases between them. Sequences SGHRS (CDR1) and YFSETQ (CDR2) are obtained from the germline V gene. Details on this clonotype: The antigen it binds to is not known. No much larger clone exists at a distance of one base, and base qualities are not known.

The instrument was an Illumina NovaSeq 6000. Using 5'RACE with constant-segment primers, TCRalpha and TCRbeta cDNA libraries were constructed, with sample barcodes and unique molecular identifiers added in the process. Trizol reagent was used to extract RNA from every sample. Libraries were amplified in two PCR steps, with a second sample barcode and Illumina TruSeq adapters added in the second step. Sequencing of the libraries was done on an Illumina NovaSeq, producing 2 x 150 bp paired-end reads. Per the source publication's procedure: The reads were demultiplexed and collapsed into UMI-guided consensus sequences using migec v1.2.7. Using mixcr v2.1.11, UMI consensuses were aligned to TRA and TRB V and J templates and then assembled into clonotypes. Clonotypes were classified as expanded or contracted when called significant by both edgeR and NoisET, with noise models trained on biological replicates. For edgeR calls, the thresholds were a false discovery rate-adjusted p below 0.01 and a log2 fold-change of 1. As an exploratory analysis of dynamics, PCA with hierarchical clustering was applied to max-normalized trajectories of the 1000 most abundant clonotypes. Separately sequenced CD4+ and CD8+ repertoires were used to assign a CD4 or CD8 phenotype to each responding clone. In TCRdb, the public reads were trimmed at Q25 with fastp and aligned with MiXCR, with productive beta chains retained. Rows are unified per CDR3 protein, each entry keeping the most common DNA and genes. The V and J calls were determined by TCRdb, not by the authors. The sample table lists 450,000 to 700,000 distinct CDR3 sequences, approximately 19% of them with a count of one. 12% of the sample is in the top ten clones.

The sequenced sample was PBMCs or a T cell subset sorted from them (not recorded which). This receptor was identified in an adult woman who had mild COVID-19 (a few samples of this study predate the infection). The sample titles of this study are shuffled in the database, so cell type and time point are left out; the donor was told from shared clones. The rearrangement combines TRBV5-1 with TRBJ1-1; a tentative D match to TRBD1 spans 5 bases. This receptor has the CDR3 CASSLGQPLGYTEAFF. The base sequence is TGCGCCAGCAGCTTGGGACAGCCCTTGGGGTACACTGAAGCTTTCTTT.